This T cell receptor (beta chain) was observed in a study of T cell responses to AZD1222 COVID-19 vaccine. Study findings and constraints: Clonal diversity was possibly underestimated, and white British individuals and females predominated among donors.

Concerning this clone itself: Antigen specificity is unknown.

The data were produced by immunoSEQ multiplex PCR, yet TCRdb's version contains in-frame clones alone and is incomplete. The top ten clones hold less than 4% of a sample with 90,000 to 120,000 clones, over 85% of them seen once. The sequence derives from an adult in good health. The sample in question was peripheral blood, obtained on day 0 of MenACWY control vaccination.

The CDR3 here is CASSLSQGYGYTF. CDR3 in DNA: TGTGCCAGCAGTTTGTCTCAGGGGTATGGCTACACCTTC. The rearrangement uses TRBV28 and TRBJ1-2, with a weak D call TRBD1 (6 bases). V was shortened by 3 bases and J by 5 bases, with 10 bases between the two germline ends. There are 13 residues in the CDR3. Germline loops: CDR1 MDHEN, CDR2 SYDVKM.